This T cell receptor beta chain was captured in a study of blood T cell repertoires in COVID-19. Sequencing was performed with immunoSEQ multiplex PCR; in TCRdb, only in-frame clones are kept and a portion is missing. The table has 75,000 to 90,000 clones, roughly 80% seen once. The V gene end was trimmed by 6 bases and the J gene end by 5 bases; junction bases not matched to a gene: 7. Germline V gives CDR1 MNHEY, CDR2 SVGAGI. The CDR3 has 15 residues. The sequenced sample consisted of peripheral blood. The TCR originated in a woman aged 40-49 years with active or convalescent COVID-19. This chain connects TRBV6-5 to TRBJ2-5; 12 bases fit TRBD2. The CDR3 reads CASRGLAGKGETQYF. The CDR3 bases are TGTGCCAGCAGGGGACTAGCGGGCAAAGGGGAGACCCAGTACTTC.